This TCR beta chain was documented in a study of human T cells and chemical hapten exposure. This CDR3 spans 14 amino acids. Trimming took 2 bases from V and 6 from J, leaving 11 bases between them. Germline V gene sequence: CDR1 DFQATT, CDR2 SNEGSKA (reference sequence). TCRdb recomputed calls from the RACE reads with MiXCR, one row per CDR3 protein. Of about 110,000 distinct CDR3 sequences in the sample, around 10% are singletons; the top ten hold 1.6%. The sample's time point: pre-sensitization, week 0. Treatment indicated: therapeutic diphenylcyclopropenone sensitization with weekly scalp DPC. This sequence joins TRBV20-1 and TRBJ1-6, with D possibly being TRBD1 (6 bases). The sequencing here drew on whole blood, taken in connection with sensitization to the hapten diphenylcyclopropenone (DPC). This sequence originates from a woman in her 50s with alopecia areata. Some clones in this sample may be carry-over from other donors' samples. CDR3 sequence reads: CSARLQGSNSPLHF. The CDR3 bases are TGCAGTGCTAGATTACAGGGAAGTAATTCACCCCTCCACTTT.